This entry is about one T cell receptor beta chain. The data originate from a study of patients and donors after allogeneic stem cell transplantation. Germline V CDR1 and CDR2: SEHNR, FQNEAQ (reference sequence). With 5 bases removed from V and 0 bases from J, the gap between germline ends came to 17 bases. The CDR3 loop spans 16 amino acids. TCRdb processed the RT-PCR reads anew with MiXCR; each CDR3 protein has one entry. The table lists roughly 40,000 distinct CDR3 sequences, roughly 30% of them singletons. J is TRBJ2-7 and V is TRBV7-9; unclear D gene. The sequence came from a human donor who was either an allogeneic HSCT recipient or a stem cell or donor lymphocyte infusion donor (not recorded which). It is not recorded whose cells these are; they may come from a transplant donor. Sequencing used blood, either unsorted or a sorted T cell fraction (not recorded which). The CDR3 loop is CASSRTTGPISYEQYF. The CDR3 DNA follows: TGTGCCAGCAGCCGAACGACGGGTCCCATCTCCTACGAGCAGTACTTC.